These 18 T cell receptor beta chains share one sample of origin, sequenced in a study of blood T cell repertoires in COVID-19. Profiled with immunoSEQ multiplex PCR; TCRdb holds only in-frame clones, not every one. Of a few hundred thousand clones listed, around 90% are singletons. The specimen sequenced was peripheral blood. All receptors come from a man aged 45-65 years with acute or convalescent COVID-19.

The chain is built from TRBV25-1 and TRBJ2-3, with D possibly matching TRBD1 (5 bases). CDR3 length: 16 residues. Germline CDR1 reads MGHDK; CDR2 reads SYGVNS. With 2 bases removed from V and 0 bases from J, the gap between germline ends came to 12 bases. CDR3 sequence (DNA): TGTGCCAGCAGTGAAATAGGGGTAACTAGCACAGATACGCAGTATTTT. Translation gives CASSEIGVTSTDTQYF.

The chain links TRBV5-6 to TRBJ2-6; 8 bases are shared with TRBD1. This CDR3 spans 18 amino acids. CDR1 SGHDT and CDR2 YYEEEE come from the germline V gene. V shed 3 bases and J 0 bases; nucleotides not matched to a gene: 8. CDR3 in amino acids: CASSYSGTGLSGANVLTF. For the CDR3, the DNA is TGTGCCAGCAGCTACTCCGGGACAGGCCTCTCTGGGGCCAACGTCCTGACTTTC.

The chain links TRBV30 to TRBJ1-4, with TRBD1 matching over 10 bases. The CDR3 spans 16 residues. J lost 4 bases, V lost 1 base, and 6 bases had no gene match. The germline V gene has CDR1 GTSNPN and CDR2 SVGIG (reference sequence). This CDR3 is CAWSELGTGDNEKLFF. The CDR3 coding sequence is TGTGCCTGGAGTGAATTAGGGACAGGGGATAATGAAAAACTGTTTTTT.

The chain joins TRBV20-1 to TRBJ1-3; possibly TRBD1 for D (5 bases). The CDR3 runs 14 residues. Germline V gene sequence: CDR1 DFQATT, CDR2 SNEGSKA (reference sequence). Trimming removed 3 bases at V and 2 bases at J, with 11 bases between. The DNA of the CDR3 is TGCAGTGCTAGTAAGGCAGGGACTGGAAACACCATATATTTT. Translating gives CSASKAGTGNTIYF.

In DNA form, the CDR3 reads TGCGCCAGCAGCGCAATAGCGGGGGGGCCGTCAGATACGCAGTATTTT. Its translation: CASSAIAGGPSDTQYF. The V call is TRBV5-1, the J call TRBJ2-3; TRBD2 matches 11 bases. Trimming took 4 bases from V and 4 from J; bases not matched to a gene: 8. Germline CDR1 and CDR2: SGHRS and YFSETQ. The CDR3 contains 16 residues.

V and J are TRBV3-1 (or the pseudogene TRBV3-2) and TRBJ2-1; weak D call: TRBD2 (5 bases). V was trimmed by 4 bases and J by 3 bases, leaving 16 bases between them. The CDR3 spans 16 residues. CDR1 and CDR2 (germline): LGHDT, YNNKEL (reference sequence). The CDR3 sequence: CASSLLGLSDYNEQFF. As DNA, the CDR3 is TGTGCCAGCAGCCTCTTAGGCCTTAGCGACTACAATGAGCAGTTCTTC.

The chain joins TRBV7-9 to TRBJ2-1, with 10 nucleotides matching TRBD2. After removal of 6 bases from V and 9 bases from J, the junction contained 8 bases not matched to a gene. The CDR3 is made up of 14 amino acids. Germline values: CDR1 SEHNR, CDR2 FQNEAQ (reference sequence). CDR3 region: CASRGAGGPGEQFF. Written as DNA, the CDR3 is TGTGCCAGCAGGGGAGCGGGGGGGCCGGGTGAGCAGTTCTTC.

The rearrangement joins TRBV7-9 to TRBJ1-2; 7 bases match TRBD1. Trimming removed 5 bases from V and 5 bases from J; junction bases left unmatched: 8. This CDR3 comprises 14 residues. Germline V lookup: CDR1 SEHNR, CDR2 FQNEAQ (reference sequence). In DNA form, the CDR3 reads TGTGCCAGCAGCCCAAGGGACAGTCCTTATGGCTACACCTTC. Translated: CASSPRDSPYGYTF.

The CDR3 nucleotides read TGTGCCAGCAGCTTTGGTCAGGGATATATTTTCTTT. It yields the protein CASSFGQGYIFF. V usage is TRBV7-9 and J usage is TRBJ1-1, with D possibly TRBD1 on 5 matching bases. Germline V gene lookup returns CDR1 SEHNR and CDR2 FQNEAQ (reference sequence). The CDR3 extends over 12 amino acids. The germline V and J ends were trimmed by 3 bases and 13 bases, with 15 bases remaining between them.

On this clone: Other DNA sequences in the sample encode the same CDR3. The chain links TRBV14 to TRBJ1-1, with D possibly matching TRBD1 (5 bases). The CDR3 extends over 14 amino acids. CDR1 SGHDN and CDR2 FVKESK come from the germline V gene. V lost 1 base, J lost 1 base, and 7 bases lay in between. The CDR3 DNA reads TGTGCCAGCAGCCAAGGGGGCGGGAACACTGAAGCTTTCTTT. Translated: CASSQGGGNTEAFF.

The chain joins TRBV10-2 to TRBJ1-4; D is unclear. Germline CDR1 WSHSY, CDR2 SAAADI. The V end lost 7 bases, the J end lost 8 bases, and 8 bases lay between the germline ends. There are 11 residues in the CDR3. The CDR3 DNA is TGCGCCAGCATGGAGAGGGAAAAACTGTTTTTT. Its translation: CASMEREKLFF.

V and J are TRBV27 and TRBJ2-6, with 10 bases aligning to TRBD2. The CDR3 contains 18 residues. J lost 2 bases, V lost 2 bases, and 6 bases had no gene match. The germline gives CDR1 MNHEY, CDR2 SMNVEV (reference sequence). The CDR3: CASSLRERGGTGANVLTF. The CDR3 bases are TGTGCCAGCAGTTTACGGGAGCGGGGGGGCACTGGGGCCAACGTCCTGACTTTC.

This chain joins TRBV11-2 and TRBJ2-7; D gene unclear. This CDR3 has 12 amino acids. V lost 1 base and J lost 4, with 5 bases in between. Germline lookup yields CDR1 SGHAT and CDR2 FQNNGV. The CDR3 DNA follows: TGTGCCAGCAGCTTAGTAGTTTACGAGCAGTACTTC. This codes for CASSLVVYEQYF.

This clone was counted only a few times. The V gene is TRBV7-9, the J gene TRBJ1-4, with D tentatively TRBD1 (5 bases). Trimming pared 5 bases from V and 8 bases from J, leaving 15 bases between. Germline V gene data show CDR1 as SEHNR and CDR2 as FQNEAQ (reference sequence). The CDR3 is 14 residues long. The CDR3 reads CASSEGGAGEKLFF. The CDR3 DNA follows: TGTGCCAGCAGCGAGGGAGGGGCCGGAGAAAAACTGTTTTTT. The full variable domain, its missing parts supplied by reference TRBV7-9 and TRBJ1-4, is DTGVSQNPRHKITKRGQNVTFRCDPISEHNRLYWYRQTLGQGPEFLTYFQNEAQLEKSRLLSDRFSAERPKGSFSTLEIQRTEQGDSAMYLCASSEGGAGEKLFFGSGTQLSVL.

The chain combines TRBV18 with TRBJ1-2; 7 bases agree with TRBD1. The V gene's germline CDR1 is KGHSH and CDR2 LQKENI. Unmatched junction bases numbered 7, after V lost 0 bases and J lost 0 bases. The length of the CDR3 is 17 residues. CDR3 nucleotides: TGTGCCAGCTCACCACCGGGGGGACAGAGGACTAACTATGGCTACACCTTC. Protein sequence: CASSPPGGQRTNYGYTF.

CDR3 loop: CASSFSGTGTYEQYF. The CDR3 DNA reads as TGTGCCAGCAGCTTCTCCGGGACAGGGACCTACGAGCAGTACTTC. The rearrangement joins TRBV11-2 to TRBJ2-7; TRBD1 agrees at 9 bases. Germline V gene lookup returns CDR1 SGHAT and CDR2 FQNNGV. The CDR3 has 15 amino acids. Unmatched junction bases numbered 5, after V lost 3 bases and J lost 2 bases. Filled out from reference TRBV11-2 and TRBJ2-7, the complete variable domain reads EAGVAQSPRYKIIEKRQSVAFWCNPISGHATLYWYQQILGQGPKLLIQFQNNGVVDDSQLPKDRFSAERLKGVDSTLKIQPAKLEDSAVYLCASSFSGTGTYEQYFGPGTRLTVT.

The gene calls are TRBV3-1 (or the pseudogene TRBV3-2) and TRBJ1-1; 9 bases match TRBD1. The CDR3 totals 16 residues. From germline, CDR1 is LGHDT and CDR2 YNNKEL (reference sequence). Trimming removed 3 bases from V and 2 bases from J; junction bases left unmatched: 7. In DNA, the CDR3 is TGTGCCAGCAGCCACCTTAACAGGGGGCGAAACACTGAAGCTTTCTTT. Its protein product is CASSHLNRGRNTEAFF.

The chain combines TRBV7-9 with TRBJ2-1; 8 nucleotides agree with TRBD1. This CDR3 contains 15 residues. CDR1 is SEHNR and CDR2 is FQNEAQ in the germline V gene (reference sequence). V dropped 6 bases and J dropped 6; count of bases not matched to a gene: 10. CDR3 sequence reads: CASSNGQGASNEQFF. In nucleotides, the CDR3 is TGTGCCAGCAGTAACGGACAGGGAGCCTCCAATGAGCAGTTCTTC.